This is a list of T cell receptor beta chains from one sample in a study of blood T cells in healthy people across ages. TCRdb called the 5' RACE reads again in MiXCR, with one record for every CDR3 protein. The data contain 850,000 to 1,100,000 distinct CDR3 sequences, 35% to 45% of them singletons. The sequenced material came from blood. The receptors were sampled from a young man in good health. Both conserved end residues are part of each CDR3. D genes are given only for firm matches. Where a row states a size, it is once, few, many or the class of an expanded clone; other rows omit it.

J: TRBJ1-3
size: -
D: TRBD1
V: TRBV29-1
DNA: TGCAGCGCAAGACAGGGTCTTAGTGGAAACACCATATATTTT
CDR3: CSARQGLSGNTIYF

J: TRBJ2-4
size: few
D: TRBD1
V: TRBV6-1
DNA: TGTGCCAGCAGTGCTAGATCCGGGACAGTACGAGTTCGGCAGTACTTC
CDR3: CASSARSGTVRVRQYF

J: TRBJ1-2
size: many
D: -
V: TRBV7-9
DNA: TGTGCCAGCAGTCCTCAGGAGTCCTATGGCTACACCTTC
CDR3: CASSPQESYGYTF

J: TRBJ1-1
size: -
D: -
V: TRBV20-1
DNA: TGCAGTGCCGTGGGACCAGGGTCAGGTACTGAAGCTTTCTTT
CDR3: CSAVGPGSGTEAFF

J: TRBJ1-2
size: -
D: TRBD1
V: TRBV12-3/TRBV12-4
DNA: TGTGCCAGCAGTTTTGACCCGGGACAGGGGATGGTTAACTATGGCTACACCTTC
CDR3: CASSFDPGQGMVNYGYTF

J: TRBJ2-5
size: few
D: TRBD2
V: TRBV9
DNA: TGTGCCAGCAGCGTAGGGAGAGGCGGGGGGCAAGAGACCCAGTACTTC
CDR3: CASSVGRGGGQETQYF

J: TRBJ2-3
size: few
D: TRBD2
V: TRBV2
DNA: TGTGCCAGCAGGGGGACTAGCGGGTACACAGATACGCAGTATTTT
CDR3: CASRGTSGYTDTQYF

J: TRBJ2-5
size: few
D: -
V: TRBV20-1
DNA: TGCAGTGCTAGATATCGGGGCCCAGAGACCCAGTACTTC
CDR3: CSARYRGPETQYF

J: TRBJ1-2
size: few
D: -
V: TRBV24-1
DNA: TGTGCCACCAGTGATTTGAACAGGGATGGCTACACCTTC
CDR3: CATSDLNRDGYTF

J: TRBJ2-1
size: -
D: TRBD2
V: TRBV20-1
DNA: TGCAGTGCTGATGATAGCGGGGGGGACAATGAGCAGTTCTTC
CDR3: CSADDSGGDNEQFF

J: TRBJ2-7
size: few
D: -
V: TRBV19
DNA: TGTGCCAGTAGTATAAGTGACAACTACGAGCAGTACTTC
CDR3: CASSISDNYEQYF

J: TRBJ2-3
size: many
D: -
V: TRBV18
DNA: TGTGCCAGCTCATCGTATCTTGTTGATACGCAGTATTTT
CDR3: CASSSYLVDTQYF

J: TRBJ1-1
size: -
D: TRBD1
V: TRBV5-6
DNA: TGCGCCAGCAGGGGGTATAACACTGAAGCTTTCTTT
CDR3: CASRGYNTEAFF

J: TRBJ1-6
size: few
D: -
V: TRBV4-3
DNA: TGCGCCAGCAGCCAAGATGGGGGTCATAATTCACCCCTCCACTTT
CDR3: CASSQDGGHNSPLHF

J: TRBJ1-2
size: -
D: TRBD1
V: TRBV7-2
DNA: TGTGCCAGCAGCCCTAGGACAGGGGCAGAATATGGCTACACCTTC
CDR3: CASSPRTGAEYGYTF

J: TRBJ2-5
size: few
D: -
V: TRBV4-3
DNA: TGCGCCAGCAGCCAAGAGTTGGCAGCTATCGAGACCCAGTACTTC
CDR3: CASSQELAAIETQYF

J: TRBJ2-2
size: -
D: -
V: TRBV5-1
DNA: TGCGCCAGCAGCTTGCCGACAGGGAACACCGGGGAGCTGTTTTTT
CDR3: CASSLPTGNTGELFF

J: TRBJ2-1
size: -
D: TRBD1
V: TRBV4-1
DNA: TGCGCCAGCAGCCAACCTAAGGACAGGGGGACTGGCAATGAGCAGTTCTTC
CDR3: CASSQPKDRGTGNEQFF

J: TRBJ1-1
size: few
D: -
V: TRBV20-1
DNA: TGCAGTGCTCAGGGTATCACTGAAGCTTTCTTT
CDR3: CSAQGITEAFF

J: TRBJ1-3
size: -
D: -
V: TRBV27
DNA: TGTGCCAGCAGTTTATCGCCAGGGAACTCTGGAAACACCATATATTTT
CDR3: CASSLSPGNSGNTIYF

J: TRBJ2-7
size: -
D: TRBD1
V: TRBV20-1
DNA: TGCAGTGCTCGCGGACAGGGTTGGACCTACGAGCAGTACTTC
CDR3: CSARGQGWTYEQYF

J: TRBJ1-2
size: few
D: TRBD1
V: TRBV12-3/TRBV12-4
DNA: TGTGCCAGCAGTCGGACAGGGGTTGGTATGGGCTACACCTTC
CDR3: CASSRTGVGMGYTF

J: TRBJ2-3
size: few
D: TRBD1
V: TRBV2
DNA: TGTGCCAGCAGTGAAGCGATACCCGGGACAGGGAGGGATACGCAGTATTTT
CDR3: CASSEAIPGTGRDTQYF

J: TRBJ1-1
size: few
D: TRBD1
V: TRBV29-1
DNA: TGCAGCGTTCGGACAGGGAGCGACACTGAAGCTTTCTTT
CDR3: CSVRTGSDTEAFF

J: TRBJ2-7
size: -
D: -
V: TRBV20-1
DNA: TGCAGTGCTGCTAGGGAACCGATGAAATACAATGAGCAGTACTTC
CDR3: CSAAREPMKYNEQYF

J: TRBJ1-4
size: few
D: TRBD1
V: TRBV4-2
DNA: TGTGCCAGCAGCCATATAAGGGGGCGGCGTGAAAAACTGTTTTTT
CDR3: CASSHIRGRREKLFF

J: TRBJ2-2
size: -
D: TRBD2
V: TRBV6-2/TRBV6-3
DNA: TGTGCCAGCAGTTACTCGTCGGGTAGCGGGGGCCACTACACCGGGGAGCTGTTTTTT
CDR3: CASSYSSGSGGHYTGELFF

J: TRBJ2-3
size: -
D: -
V: TRBV10-3
DNA: TGTGCCATCAGTGAGTCTAAAGGGCAGGCAGATACGCAGTATTTT
CDR3: CAISESKGQADTQYF

J: TRBJ1-1
size: -
D: TRBD1
V: TRBV25-1
DNA: TGTGCCAGCAGTGACCCAACTAACACCCGGACAGGAGGCACTGAAGCTTTCTTT
CDR3: CASSDPTNTRTGGTEAFF

J: TRBJ2-5
size: -
D: -
V: TRBV29-1
DNA: TGCAGCGTTATCTTAGGGGGGTGGACCCAGTACTTC
CDR3: CSVILGGWTQYF

J: TRBJ2-1
size: few
D: -
V: TRBV5-5
DNA: TGTGCCAGCAGATTCCGGGACTCGAGCTCCTACAATGAGCAGTTCTTC
CDR3: CASRFRDSSSYNEQFF

J: TRBJ1-5
size: few
D: -
V: TRBV3-1
DNA: TGTGCCAGCAGCCAAGGGGGGACAAGGCTTCGGCGCAATCAGCCCCAGCATTTT
CDR3: CASSQGGTRLRRNQPQHF

J: TRBJ2-4
size: -
D: TRBD2
V: TRBV7-9
DNA: TGTGGCGGGGGGGACAAAAACATTCAGTACTTC
CDR3: CGGGDKNIQYF

J: TRBJ2-3
size: -
D: -
V: TRBV7-6
DNA: TGTGCAACGACTAAGAAGGCCGGCACAGATACGCAGTATTTT
CDR3: CATTKKAGTDTQYF

J: TRBJ1-2
size: few
D: TRBD1
V: TRBV18
DNA: TGTGCCAGCTCACCAAGGACAGGACCCCGGATCTATGGCTACACCTTC
CDR3: CASSPRTGPRIYGYTF

J: TRBJ1-2
size: -
D: -
V: TRBV29-1
DNA: TGCAGCGTTGATGAGCCCCAACTGGGGGGCTACACCTTC
CDR3: CSVDEPQLGGYTF

J: TRBJ1-5
size: few
D: -
V: TRBV7-8
DNA: TGTGCCAGCAGCTCTAGGACCAATAGGCAGCCCCAGCATTTT
CDR3: CASSSRTNRQPQHF

J: TRBJ2-1
size: -
D: TRBD2
V: TRBV10-3
DNA: TGTGCCAGCACTAGCGGGGGGGCTAGTCAGTACAATGAGCAGTTCTTC
CDR3: CASTSGGASQYNEQFF

J: TRBJ2-1
size: many
D: TRBD1
V: TRBV12-3/TRBV12-4
DNA: TGTGCCAGCAGTACCCCGGGACAGTACAATGAGCAGTTCTTC
CDR3: CASSTPGQYNEQFF

J: TRBJ2-3
size: -
D: TRBD2
V: TRBV27
DNA: TGTGCCAGCAGTTCGTATAGCGGGGGGCACACAGATACGCAGTATTTT
CDR3: CASSSYSGGHTDTQYF

J: TRBJ1-4
size: -
D: -
V: TRBV4-3
DNA: TGCGCCAGCAGCCAAGGAAGAGTGAATGAAAAACTGTTTTTT
CDR3: CASSQGRVNEKLFF

J: TRBJ2-7
size: many
D: TRBD1
V: TRBV29-1
DNA: TGCAGCACCCGGGACAGGGGTTACGAGCAGTACTTC
CDR3: CSTRDRGYEQYF

J: TRBJ2-3
size: few
D: TRBD1
V: TRBV12-3/TRBV12-4
DNA: TGTGCCAGCAGTCGACAGGGGGTTGTCGATACGCAGTATTTT
CDR3: CASSRQGVVDTQYF

J: TRBJ2-4
size: few
D: -
V: TRBV2
DNA: TGTGCCAGCAGTGACTCGGGGGTCCTGGTAAACATTCAGTACTTC
CDR3: CASSDSGVLVNIQYF

J: TRBJ1-2
size: -
D: -
V: TRBV4-1
DNA: TGCGCCAGCAGCCTCCTAGGAAGGACCTATGGCTACACCTTC
CDR3: CASSLLGRTYGYTF

J: TRBJ2-7
size: -
D: TRBD1
V: TRBV12-3/TRBV12-4
DNA: TGTGCCAGCAGTTTCTTGGACAGGGGGCTCTGCGAGCAGTACTTC
CDR3: CASSFLDRGLCEQYF

J: TRBJ1-5
size: many
D: -
V: TRBV5-6
DNA: TGTGCCAGCAGCTTGTCAGGCGTCATGGGGAATCAGCCCCAGCATTTT
CDR3: CASSLSGVMGNQPQHF

J: TRBJ2-1
size: few
D: -
V: TRBV7-6
DNA: TGTGCCAGCAGCTCGCGGAGGAGAAGTGAGCCGACGGACAATGAGCAGTTCTTC
CDR3: CASSSRRRSEPTDNEQFF

J: TRBJ2-1
size: many
D: -
V: TRBV29-1
DNA: TGCAGCGTTGCAGTCCCCAATGAGCAGTTCTTC
CDR3: CSVAVPNEQFF

J: TRBJ1-1
size: -
D: TRBD1
V: TRBV5-1
DNA: TGCGCCAGCAGCCATGACAGGGGACATGTAGCTTTCTTT
CDR3: CASSHDRGHVAFF

J: TRBJ2-3
size: -
D: -
V: TRBV5-1
DNA: TGCGCCAGCAGATTGCGGCTAGATACGCAGTATTTT
CDR3: CASRLRLDTQYF

J: TRBJ2-4
size: -
D: -
V: TRBV6-1
DNA: TGTGCCAGCAGTGAAGGCAGGGCCGGGCAGTACTTC
CDR3: CASSEGRAGQYF

J: TRBJ2-3
size: few
D: -
V: TRBV29-1
DNA: TGCAGCCTGGGGAACACAGATACGCAGTATTTT
CDR3: CSLGNTDTQYF